These 29 T cell receptor beta chains were sequenced from one sample in a study of T-cell reconstitution after alpha-beta-depleted transplantation in children. The TCRbeta library was prepared with unique molecular identifiers. TCRdb re-called the PCR reads with MiXCR, one entry per CDR3 protein. Of 190,000 or so distinct CDR3 sequences in the sample, roughly 6.8% are singletons; the top ten hold 3% to 3.5%. The sequencing used PBMCs from the stem cell graft donor, collected from the stem cell graft. The receptors here all came from a human donor who donated a stem cell graft to a child with Wiskott-Aldrich syndrome.

The chain uses TRBV27 and TRBJ2-7; D not resolved. The CDR3 runs to 13 residues. V lost 2 bases to trimming and J lost 3 bases, with 8 bases between them. Germline V gene sequence: CDR1 MNHEY, CDR2 SMNVEV (reference sequence). The CDR3 bases are TGTGCCAGCAGTTTAAGGCAGAACTACGAGCAGTACTTC. Its protein product is CASSLRQNYEQYF.

There are many counts of this clonotype. The chain carries TRBV14 and TRBJ2-7; no clear D gene. Germline CDR1 reads SGHDN; CDR2 reads FVKESK. This CDR3 comprises 12 residues. Trimming cost V 3 bases and J 3 bases, with 6 bases left between them. The CDR3 sequence is CASSHTDYEQYF. In nucleotides, the CDR3 is TGTGCCAGCAGCCACACGGACTACGAGCAGTACTTC.

This clonotype was seen at least ten times. The rearrangement uses TRBV9 and TRBJ1-6; D uncertain. CDR3 length: 16 amino acids. V was shortened by 1 base and J by 8 bases, with 16 bases between the two germline ends. Germline CDR1 reads SGDLS; CDR2 reads YYNGEE. CDR3 sequence: CASSVSPSIPDSPLHF. The DNA of the CDR3 is TGTGCCAGCAGCGTATCCCCTTCCATTCCGGATTCACCCCTCCACTTT. Combining the CDR3 with reference TRBV9 and TRBJ1-6 gives the whole variable domain DSGVTQTPKHLITATGQRVTLRCSPRSGDLSVYWYQQSLDQGLQFLIQYYNGEERAKGNILERFSAQQFPDLHSELNLSSLELGDSALYFCASSVSPSIPDSPLHFGNGTRLTVT.

This clonotype showed up many times. This chain uses TRBV7-9 with TRBJ2-2; unclear D gene. Germline V lookup: CDR1 SEHNR, CDR2 FQNEAQ (reference sequence). The CDR3 covers 13 residues. Trimming pared 2 bases from V and 1 base from J, leaving 2 bases between. DNA of the CDR3: TGTGCCAGCAGCTTAATGAACACCGGGGAGCTGTTTTTT. This sequence encodes CASSLMNTGELFF. Together with reference TRBV7-9 and TRBJ2-2, the CDR3 gives the full variable domain: DTGVSQNPRHKITKRGQNVTFRCDPISEHNRLYWYRQTLGQGPEFLTYFQNEAQLEKSRLLSDRFSAERPKGSFSTLEIQRTEQGDSAMYLCASSLMNTGELFFGEGSRLTVL.

There are many counts of this clonotype. The V and J genes are TRBV18 and TRBJ1-2; TRBD1 agrees at 7 bases. The CDR3 contains 12 residues. Germline V gene sequence: CDR1 KGHSH, CDR2 LQKENI. The V segment lost 5 bases and the J segment 4 bases; nucleotides outside the gene matches: 1. CDR3: CASSRDSYGYTF. The CDR3 DNA reads as TGTGCCAGCTCAAGGGACAGCTATGGCTACACCTTC. Full variable domain (outside the CDR3, taken from reference TRBV18 and TRBJ1-2): NAGVMQNPRHLVRRRGQEARLRCSPMKGHSHVYWYRQLPEEGLKFMVYLQKENIIDESGMPKERFSAEFPKEGPSILRIQQVVRGDSAAYFCASSRDSYGYTFGSGTRLTVV.

This clonotype was observed at least ten times. V and J are TRBV20-1 and TRBJ1-2; 8 bases line up with TRBD1. CDR3 length: 12 amino acids. Germline CDR1 DFQATT, CDR2 SNEGSKA (reference sequence). The junction had 3 bases not matched to a gene; V was cut back by 2 bases and J by 7 bases. The CDR3: CSARFDRGGYTF. CDR3 sequence (DNA): TGCAGTGCTAGATTTGACAGGGGTGGCTACACCTTC.

The table lists this clonotype with many counts. V and J are TRBV6-5 and TRBJ2-5; TRBD1 aligns across 8 bases. V shed 2 bases and J 4 bases; nucleotides not matched to a gene: 3. The germline CDR1 and CDR2 sequences are MNHEY and SVGAGI. This CDR3 has 14 amino acids. The CDR3 DNA follows: TGTGCCAGCAGTTACGGGGGGACAGGAGAGACCCAGTACTTC. Translation gives CASSYGGTGETQYF.

The sample holds many counts of this clonotype. The chain is built from TRBV20-1 and TRBJ2-5, with D unclear. Germline V gene data show CDR1 as DFQATT and CDR2 as SNEGSKA (reference sequence). This CDR3 region has 14 residues. Trimming removed 1 base at V and 1 base at J, with 10 bases between. The CDR3 is CSARGVAPQETQYF. CDR3 sequence (DNA): TGCAGTGCTAGAGGGGTCGCACCCCAAGAGACCCAGTACTTC.

In its sample, this clonotype was seen many times. CDR3 bases: TGTGCCAGCAGTTACTCGGGACAAGGGTTAATAGTTAACACTGAAGCTTTCTTT. It specifies CASSYSGQGLIVNTEAFF. The gene calls are TRBV6-5 and TRBJ1-1, with D perhaps TRBD1 (6 bases). Trimming took 0 bases from V and 2 from J, leaving 19 bases between them. Germline assignment: CDR1 MNHEY and CDR2 SVGAGI. This CDR3 contains 18 residues.

This clonotype was observed at least ten times. The rearrangement joins TRBV11-2 to TRBJ2-1; D gene unclear. CDR1 and CDR2 (germline): SGHAT, FQNNGV. V was cut by 1 base and J by 6 bases, with 16 bases left in between. The CDR3 length is 16 residues. CDR3 region: CASSLALLQSVNEQFF. CDR3 bases: TGTGCCAGCAGCTTAGCACTCTTACAGTCTGTCAATGAGCAGTTCTTC.

This CDR3 reads CATSSPVQTLYNEQFF. In DNA form, the CDR3 reads TGTGCCACCAGTTCCCCAGTACAGACCCTATACAATGAGCAGTTCTTC. The chain employs TRBV24-1 and TRBJ2-1; D remains ambiguous. The V end was cut by 6 bases, the J end by 4 bases, with 18 bases between. CDR3 length: 16 residues. Germline CDR1 is KGHDR and CDR2 is SFDVKD.

In its sample, this clonotype was seen a few times. This chain links TRBV2 with TRBJ2-7; TRBD2 matches 9 bases. The CDR3 consists of 14 residues. V lost 4 bases to trimming and J lost 6 bases; unmatched junction nucleotides: 7. The germline CDR1 and CDR2 sequences are SNHLY and FYNNEI. The DNA for the CDR3 is TGTGCCAGCAGTGCTGGCGGGAGGGGCCGCGAGCAGTACTTC. The encoded protein is CASSAGGRGREQYF. The full variable domain, with the rest looked up from reference TRBV2 and TRBJ2-7, is EPEVTQTPSHQVTQMGQEVILRCVPISNHLYFYWYRQILGQKVEFLVSFYNNEISEKSEIFDDQFSVERPDGSNFTLKIRSTKLEDSAMYFCASSAGGRGREQYFGPGTRLTVT.

This clonotype was seen ten or more times. The rearrangement joins TRBV2 to TRBJ2-3; perhaps D is TRBD1 or TRBD2 (5 bases each). The germline V and J ends were trimmed by 7 bases and 8 bases, with 13 bases remaining between them. CDR1 and CDR2 from the germline V gene are SNHLY and FYNNEI. This CDR3 is 12 amino acids long. CDR3 nucleotides: TGTGCCAGCAATCCGACTGGGGGTACGCAGTATTTT. It yields the protein CASNPTGGTQYF.

This clonotype has at least ten counts. The rearrangement links TRBV5-1 to TRBJ1-2; the D gene is possibly TRBD1 (5 bases). Per the germline V gene, CDR1 is SGHRS and CDR2 is YFSETQ. Between the trimmed V and J ends, which lost 4 bases and 7 bases, there was a span of 23 bases. CDR3 length equals 16 residues. The CDR3, as DNA: TGCGCCAGCAGCGTAACCCCGGGACCCGAATCGTCTGGCTACACCTTC. As protein: CASSVTPGPESSGYTF.

DNA for the CDR3: TGCGCCAGCAGCCAAGAAACAGGGGGTGTGGATGAGCAGTTCTTC. It is translated as CASSQETGGVDEQFF. This rearrangement joins TRBV4-3 to TRBJ2-1, with 8 bases aligning to TRBD1. The CDR3 spans 15 residues. V lost 0 bases to trimming and J lost 8 bases; unmatched junction nucleotides: 6. Germline loops: CDR1 LGHNA, CDR2 YSLEER.

This clonotype was counted many times. This sequence joins TRBV5-1 and TRBJ1-1; D gene uncertain. The ends were cut back, 2 bases at V and 0 bases at J, with 8 bases in the middle. The CDR3 length is 14 residues. Germline V gene lookup returns CDR1 SGHRS and CDR2 YFSETQ. CDR3 DNA sequence: TGCGCCAGCAGCTTAAACAGTATGAACACTGAAGCTTTCTTT. This translates into CASSLNSMNTEAFF.

This clonotype was picked up many times. The V gene is TRBV5-1, the J gene TRBJ2-5; tentative D call: TRBD2 (5 bases). V gave up 0 bases and J gave up 1 base, with 13 bases separating them. The CDR3 runs 16 residues. Germline values: CDR1 SGHRS, CDR2 YFSETQ. The CDR3 DNA sequence: TGCGCCAGCAGCTTGGGAGGGCACGTCTCCCAAGAGACCCAGTACTTC. Protein sequence: CASSLGGHVSQETQYF.

This clonotype was observed at least ten times. The chain couples TRBV25-1 to TRBJ2-5; 10 bases match TRBD2. V lost 8 bases, J lost 4 bases, and 10 bases stayed unmatched. There are 15 residues in the CDR3. Germline lookup yields CDR1 MGHDK and CDR2 SYGVNS. CDR3 nucleotides: TGTGCCAGCCAGACCGGGACTAGCGTTAGAGAGACCCAGTACTTC. Translating gives CASQTGTSVRETQYF.

The table lists this clonotype with many counts. The chain couples TRBV29-1 to TRBJ2-2, with 7 positions matching TRBD2. Trimming removed 2 bases from V and 5 bases from J; junction bases left unmatched: 14. The CDR3 has 17 amino acids. Germline CDR1 reads SQVTM; CDR2 reads ANQGSEA. CDR3 bases: TGCAGCGTTGAAAAGGGAAGCGCGGGAGTAGGGACCGGGGAGCTGTTTTTT. Encoded protein: CSVEKGSAGVGTGELFF.

This clonotype appeared many times. The J gene is TRBJ1-2, the V gene TRBV24-1, with TRBD1 matching 7 bases. Germline lookup yields CDR1 KGHDR and CDR2 SFDVKD. This CDR3 has 15 amino acids. Trimming took 3 bases from V and 4 from J; bases not matched to a gene: 7. CDR3 bases: TGTGCCACCAGTGATGCATCGGACAGGCGCTATGGCTACACCTTC. Its translation is CATSDASDRRYGYTF.

This clonotype was counted at least ten times. This chain uses TRBV6-2 or TRBV6-3 with TRBJ2-1; the match to TRBD2 covers 10 bases. From germline, CDR1 is MNHEY and CDR2 SVGEGT. V was clipped by 4 bases and J by 7 bases; unmatched bases: 19. This CDR3 contains 19 residues. The DNA of the CDR3 is TGTGCCAGCAGTTCCCGCCTACCTCGAAGCGGGAGGGTTGGGAATGAGCAGTTCTTC. Translated: CASSSRLPRSGRVGNEQFF.

Many counts were recorded for this clonotype. The rearrangement joins TRBV5-6 to TRBJ2-7; the match to TRBD2 covers 12 bases. The CDR3 consists of 15 residues. Germline CDR1 and CDR2: SGHDT and YYEEEE. The ends lost 4 bases at V and 6 bases at J; junction bases unmatched: 8. The chain's CDR3 is CASSPRLAGVSEQYF. CDR3 coding DNA: TGTGCCAGCAGCCCAAGACTAGCGGGAGTTTCCGAGCAGTACTTC. The entire variable domain, with the rest obtained from reference TRBV5-6 and TRBJ2-7, is as follows: DAGVTQSPTHLIKTRGQQVTLRCSPKSGHDTVSWYQQALGQGPQFIFQYYEEEERQRGNFPDRFSGHQFPNYSSELNVNALLLGDSALYLCASSPRLAGVSEQYFGPGTRLTVT.

There are many counts of this clonotype. The rearrangement joins TRBV20-1 to TRBJ2-5; 10 nucleotides match TRBD2. The V gene end was trimmed by 0 bases and the J gene end by 5 bases; junction bases not matched to a gene: 3. This CDR3 comprises 14 residues. CDR1 and CDR2 (germline): DFQATT, SNEGSKA (reference sequence). The CDR3: CSARDLAGAETQYF. CDR3 nucleotide sequence: TGCAGTGCTAGAGATCTAGCGGGGGCTGAGACCCAGTACTTC.

This clonotype was picked up many times. V and J are TRBV5-1 and TRBJ1-1; possibly TRBD1 for D (6 bases). This CDR3 contains 13 residues. CDR1 and CDR2 (germline): SGHRS, YFSETQ. Trimming removed 5 bases from V and 4 bases from J, with 12 bases in between. The CDR3 loop is CASSRQGSTEAFF. In nucleotides, the CDR3 is TGCGCCAGCAGTCGCCAGGGGAGCACTGAAGCTTTCTTT. Based on the CDR3 plus reference TRBV5-1 and TRBJ1-1, the full variable domain is KAGVTQTPRYLIKTRGQQVTLSCSPISGHRSVSWYQQTPGQGLQFLFEYFSETQRNKGNFPGRFSGRQFSNSRSEMNVSTLELGDSALYLCASSRQGSTEAFFGQGTRLTVV.

The rearrangement uses TRBV18 and TRBJ2-5, with D hard to call. The germline gives CDR1 KGHSH, CDR2 LQKENI. The CDR3 has 15 amino acids. Trimming removed 3 bases from V and 1 base from J, with 12 bases in between. The CDR3 DNA follows: TGTGCCAGCTCACCCCTGGGCAAAGCCCAAGAGACCCAGTACTTC. Translation: CASSPLGKAQETQYF. The complete variable domain, with remaining parts taken from reference TRBV18 and TRBJ2-5, reads NAGVMQNPRHLVRRRGQEARLRCSPMKGHSHVYWYRQLPEEGLKFMVYLQKENIIDESGMPKERFSAEFPKEGPSILRIQQVVRGDSAAYFCASSPLGKAQETQYFGPGTRLLVL.

This clonotype was counted only a few times. V usage is TRBV6-2 or TRBV6-3 and J usage is TRBJ2-3; D is undetermined. Between the trimmed V and J ends, which lost 5 bases and 2 bases, there was a span of 17 bases. The CDR3 is 16 residues long. Germline V CDR1 and CDR2: MNHEY, SVGEGT. This chain's CDR3 is CASSADRSKDTDTQYF. In DNA, the CDR3 is TGTGCCAGCAGTGCGGACCGGTCTAAGGACACAGATACGCAGTATTTT.

This clonotype was observed many times. Here the CDR3 reads CASSLGRGSNQPQHF. CDR3 DNA sequence: TGTGCCAGCAGCTTAGGGCGGGGTAGCAATCAGCCCCAGCATTTT. The V and J genes are TRBV7-9 and TRBJ1-5; D call uncertain. V lost 1 base and J lost 0, with 7 bases in between. The CDR3 has 15 residues. The germline CDR1 and CDR2 sequences are SEHNR and FQNEAQ (reference sequence). The variable domain in full, completed from reference TRBV7-9 and TRBJ1-5, reads DTGVSQNPRHKITKRGQNVTFRCDPISEHNRLYWYRQTLGQGPEFLTYFQNEAQLEKSRLLSDRFSAERPKGSFSTLEIQRTEQGDSAMYLCASSLGRGSNQPQHFGDGTRLSIL.

The rearrangement links TRBV30 to TRBJ1-1; 7 bases line up with TRBD1. Germline trimming cut 4 bases from V and 0 bases from J; bases unmatched to any gene: 5. Per the germline V gene, CDR1 is GTSNPN and CDR2 is SVGIG (reference sequence). The CDR3 loop spans 14 amino acids. The CDR3 reads CAWKRGQMNTEAFF. In DNA, the CDR3 is TGTGCCTGGAAAAGGGGGCAAATGAACACTGAAGCTTTCTTT.

This chain uses TRBV5-6 with TRBJ2-7, with a possible D match to TRBD1 (6 bases). The CDR3 is made up of 13 amino acids. Germline lookup yields CDR1 SGHDT and CDR2 YYEEEE. V gave up 0 bases and J gave up 7 bases, with 11 bases separating them. The CDR3 coding sequence is TGTGCCAGCAGCTTGGCAGGGGTGTCGGAGCAGTACTTC. It codes for CASSLAGVSEQYF.